These 22 T cell receptor beta chains share one sample of origin, sequenced in a study of blood T cell repertoires in COVID-19. Sequenced by immunoSEQ multiplex PCR; TCRdb stores in-frame clones only, minus some. This sample has over 200,000 clones; about four fifths occur once, and the top ten carry roughly 1.8%. The source material was PBMCs or T cells enriched from blood (not recorded which). The receptors were gathered from a man aged 55 to 70 who had recovered from COVID-19.

The genes are TRBV5-1 and TRBJ2-2; TRBD1 matches at 10 bases. The CDR3 totals 14 residues. Trimming took 6 bases from V and 5 from J; bases not matched to a gene: 4. CDR1 and CDR2 from the germline V gene are SGHRS and YFSETQ. The CDR3 coding sequence is TGCGCCAGCACGCGGGACAGGGGAACCGGGGAGCTGTTTTTT. The encoded protein is CASTRDRGTGELFF.

This rearrangement joins TRBV6-2 or TRBV6-3 to TRBJ2-7; maybe TRBD2 (7 bases). The CDR3 consists of 14 residues. Germline V gene lookup returns CDR1 MNHEY and CDR2 SVGEGT. V was cut by 2 bases and J by 7 bases, with 15 bases left in between. The CDR3: CASSYPGGQREQYF. The CDR3 region has the DNA TGTGCCAGCAGTTACCCCGGGGGGCAAAGGGAGCAGTACTTC.

This rearrangement joins TRBV19 to TRBJ1-6, with D uncertain. Germline CDR1 reads LNHDA; CDR2 reads SQIVND (reference sequence). Trimming removed 1 base at V and 4 bases at J, with 17 bases between. The CDR3 is 18 amino acids. CDR3 sequence (DNA): TGTGCCAGTAGTATAGCCGGACTCATTGTCCCGTATAATTCACCCCTCCACTTT. Translation: CASSIAGLIVPYNSPLHF.

The chain links TRBV19 to TRBJ2-7, with D possibly being TRBD1 (5 bases). Trimming left V 1 base short and J 3 bases short, with 22 bases between. CDR1 is LNHDA, CDR2 SQIVND, per germline (reference sequence). The CDR3 is 18 residues long. CDR3 region: CASSIVGASTSSGYEQYF. As DNA, the CDR3 is TGTGCCAGTAGTATAGTAGGGGCGTCGACCTCCTCGGGCTACGAGCAGTACTTC.

The rearrangement links TRBV5-8 to TRBJ1-5, with TRBD1 matching 7 bases. The CDR3 runs 16 residues. V gave up 2 bases and J gave up 3 bases; unmatched junction bases: 8. The germline gives CDR1 SGHTS, CDR2 YDEGEE. The CDR3 nucleotides read TGTGCCAGCAGCTTTGGCCCCGGGACAGTCAATCAGCCCCAGCATTTT. This gives the protein CASSFGPGTVNQPQHF.

The genes are TRBV5-1 and TRBJ1-5; perhaps TRBD1 as D (6 bases). CDR1 SGHRS and CDR2 YFSETQ come from the germline V gene. The CDR3 consists of 15 residues. V was shortened by 2 bases and J by 6 bases, with 15 bases between the two germline ends. CDR3 residues: CASSLTPGAGQPQHF. The CDR3 bases are TGCGCCAGCAGCTTAACTCCAGGGGCAGGTCAGCCCCAGCATTTT. The entire variable domain, with the rest obtained from reference TRBV5-1 and TRBJ1-5, is as follows: KAGVTQTPRYLIKTRGQQVTLSCSPISGHRSVSWYQQTPGQGLQFLFEYFSETQRNKGNFPGRFSGRQFSNSRSEMNVSTLELGDSALYLCASSLTPGAGQPQHFGDGTRLSIL.

This sequence joins TRBV7-2 and TRBJ2-3; possibly TRBD2 for D (5 bases). The CDR3 extends over 16 amino acids. Trimming took 1 base from V and 11 from J, leaving 22 bases between them. Germline lookup yields CDR1 SGHTA and CDR2 FQGNSA. The DNA of the CDR3 is TGTGCCAGCAGCTTAGGCGGGCAGAGAGGTGCCTTAGGGCAGTATTTT. Residues: CASSLGGQRGALGQYF.

The CDR3 nucleotides are TGTGCCAGCAGCCCCTGGGACAGGGGAACACAAAATGAGCAGTTCTTC. This codes for CASSPWDRGTQNEQFF. V gene TRBV14 combines with J gene TRBJ2-1, with 10 bases identical to TRBD1. The CDR3 consists of 16 residues. V gave up 4 bases and J gave up 7 bases; unmatched junction bases: 10. CDR1 is SGHDN and CDR2 is FVKESK in the germline V gene.

V is TRBV6-6 and J is TRBJ1-5; D unclear. The germline CDR1 and CDR2 sequences are MNHNY and SVGAGI (reference sequence). Trimming pared 7 bases from V and 4 bases from J, leaving 8 bases between. The length of the CDR3 is 12 residues. This CDR3 is CASTLENQPQHF. CDR3 coding DNA: TGTGCCAGCACTTTAGAAAATCAGCCCCAGCATTTT.

This rearrangement joins TRBV19 to TRBJ1-1; D not resolved. CDR3 length equals 14 residues. Germline loops: CDR1 LNHDA, CDR2 SQIVND (reference sequence). V lost 1 base and J 2 bases, leaving 8 bases between the germline ends. The CDR3, as DNA: TGTGCCAGTAGTATAGGGGCAGTAAACACTGAAGCTTTCTTT. Residues: CASSIGAVNTEAFF.

This clone was seen a few times. The same CDR3 also results from other DNA sequences found in this sample. The chain uses TRBV12-3 or TRBV12-4 and TRBJ1-1; tentatively, D is TRBD1 (6 bases). This CDR3 is built from 13 residues. Trimming pared 5 bases from V and 5 bases from J, leaving 12 bases between. The CDR3: CASSAQRGTEAFF. The CDR3 nucleotides read TGTGCCAGCAGTGCCCAGAGGGGGACTGAAGCTTTCTTT.

The chain has TRBV7-2 and TRBJ1-2; D gene unclear. Germline-derived CDR1 and CDR2 are SGHTA and FQGNSA. This CDR3 is 14 amino acids long. V lost 5 bases and J 8 bases, leaving 18 bases between the germline ends. As DNA, the CDR3 is TGTGCCAGCAGCCCGGGGTTTCTATGGAGCGGCTACACCTTC. Encoded protein: CASSPGFLWSGYTF.

This sequence joins TRBV5-1 and TRBJ1-4, with D hard to call. Germline assignment: CDR1 SGHRS and CDR2 YFSETQ. Trimming removed 0 bases from V and 4 bases from J, with 10 bases in between. This CDR3 has 15 residues. CDR3 residues: CASSLAGTLNEKLFF. CDR3 bases: TGCGCCAGCAGCTTGGCAGGAACCCTTAATGAAAAACTGTTTTTT. Drawing the rest from reference TRBV5-1 and TRBJ1-4, the complete variable domain is KAGVTQTPRYLIKTRGQQVTLSCSPISGHRSVSWYQQTPGQGLQFLFEYFSETQRNKGNFPGRFSGRQFSNSRSEMNVSTLELGDSALYLCASSLAGTLNEKLFFGSGTQLSVL.

The V and J genes are TRBV7-2 and TRBJ2-5; perhaps TRBD1 as D (5 bases). Looked up from germline, CDR1 is SGHTA and CDR2 is FQGNSA. This CDR3 contains 13 residues. The V and J ends lost 5 bases and 4 bases respectively, with 11 bases between them. The CDR3 DNA reads as TGTGCCAGCAGCCCTGTAAGGGGAGAGACCCAGTACTTC. Its translation is CASSPVRGETQYF.

The chain's CDR3 is CASSRQGMNTEAFF. The CDR3 coding sequence is TGTGCCAGCAGCCGACAGGGCATGAACACTGAAGCTTTCTTT. The chain carries TRBV5-5 and TRBJ1-1; TRBD1 matches at 7 bases. Germline trimming cut 4 bases from V and 0 bases from J; bases unmatched to any gene: 3. The CDR3 totals 14 residues. CDR1 SGHKS and CDR2 YYEKEE come from the germline V gene (reference sequence).

This clone was seen only once. The CDR3 DNA sequence: TGCGCCAGCAGCGCCGGGACAGGGTATGGCACAGATACGCAGTATTTT. As protein: CASSAGTGYGTDTQYF. The V call is TRBV5-1, the J call TRBJ2-3; 9 bases agree with TRBD1. Germline V gene lookup returns CDR1 SGHRS and CDR2 YFSETQ. V trimming: 4 bases; J trimming: 1 base; junction bases outside the gene matches: 7. The CDR3 covers 16 residues.

The genes are TRBV7-2 and TRBJ2-3, with 13 bases fitting TRBD2. CDR1 is SGHTA and CDR2 is FQGNSA in the germline V gene. This CDR3 contains 16 residues. V was pared by 0 bases and J by 6 bases, with 3 bases of the junction left unmatched. The chain's CDR3 is CASSLAQLAGGDTQYF. CDR3 nucleotides: TGTGCCAGCAGCTTAGCGCAACTAGCGGGAGGGGATACGCAGTATTTT.

V is TRBV9 and J is TRBJ1-2; D is possibly TRBD1 (5 bases). The CDR3 consists of 15 residues. Germline CDR1 is SGDLS and CDR2 is YYNGEE. V was pared by 4 bases and J by 2 bases, with 15 bases between. In DNA, the CDR3 is TGTGCCAGCAGCCCTCGGCAGGGTGCGAACTATGGCTACACCTTC. It encodes CASSPRQGANYGYTF.

The rearrangement joins TRBV6-2 or TRBV6-3 to TRBJ2-1, with 10 bases fitting TRBD1. This CDR3 spans 15 amino acids. From germline, CDR1 is MNHEY and CDR2 SVGEGT. Unmatched junction bases numbered 9, after V lost 5 bases and J lost 8 bases. CDR3 sequence reads: CASSPGTGEDYEQFF. As DNA, the CDR3 is TGTGCCAGCAGTCCCGGGACAGGGGAGGATTATGAGCAGTTCTTC.

CDR3 sequence (DNA): TGCGCCAGCAGCCAAGCAAGGGGGGGTAACGACGAGCAGTACTTC. Translation gives CASSQARGGNDEQYF. This rearrangement joins TRBV4-3 to TRBJ2-7, with a possible D match to TRBD2 (7 bases). The V gene's germline CDR1 is LGHNA and CDR2 YSLEER. The CDR3 sequence is 15 residues long. Trimming shortened V by 1 base and J by 5 bases, and 15 bases separated the two germline ends.

The chain combines TRBV19 with TRBJ2-3; no clear D gene. Trimming cost V 5 bases and J 3 bases, with 9 bases left between them. This CDR3 comprises 13 residues. Germline CDR1 is LNHDA and CDR2 is SQIVND (reference sequence). DNA of the CDR3: TGTGCCAGTAGTGCTTTAGTTACAGATACGCAGTATTTT. It specifies CASSALVTDTQYF.

This chain connects TRBV13 to TRBJ2-1; 7 bases fit TRBD1. The CDR3 covers 15 residues. J was trimmed by 8 bases and V by 5 bases; bases with no gene match: 12. From germline, CDR1 is PRHDT and CDR2 FYEKMQ (reference sequence). The CDR3 reads CASSKRDRHRDEQFF. The CDR3 DNA reads as TGTGCCAGCAGCAAACGGGACAGACATAGGGATGAGCAGTTCTTC.